The rows below give T cell receptor beta chains drawn from one sample of a study of blood T cell repertoires in COVID-19. The method was immunoSEQ multiplex PCR; TCRdb's version includes in-frame clones alone and lacks a portion of them. This sample has around 310,000 clones, with 89% found just once. The sequencing sample was made of PBMCs or T cells enriched from blood (not recorded which). The source is a woman between 25 and 40 years old who had recovered from COVID-19. Both conserved end residues are part of each CDR3. A D gene is named only where the DNA matches it firmly.

D gene,J gene,V gene,CDR3 length,CDR3 protein,CDR3 DNA
.,TRBJ1-5,TRBV18,13,CASSPGQNQPQHF,TGTGCCAGCTCACCGGGACAAAATCAGCCCCAGCATTTT
.,TRBJ2-7,TRBV27,13,CASSRLAAYEQYF,TGTGCCAGCAGCCGCCTCGCGGCCTACGAGCAGTACTTC
TRBD2,TRBJ2-1,TRBV6-2/TRBV6-3,15,CASSYPPSGKAGQFF,TGTGCCAGCAGTTACCCCCCTAGCGGCAAGGCCGGGCAGTTCTTC
.,TRBJ2-1,TRBV7-6,14,CASSLLQNYNEQFF,TGTGCCAGCAGCTTGCTACAGAACTACAATGAGCAGTTCTTC
.,TRBJ2-5,TRBV18,14,CASSPGSDLKTQYF,TGTGCCAGCTCACCAGGGTCCGACTTGAAGACCCAGTACTTC
TRBD2,TRBJ2-5,TRBV29-1,15,CSVTGLAGAQETQYF,TGCAGCGTTACGGGACTAGCGGGAGCCCAAGAGACCCAGTACTTC
TRBD2,TRBJ2-7,TRBV5-4,16,CASSKGLAGVSYEQYF,TGTGCCAGCAGCAAGGGACTAGCGGGAGTCTCCTACGAGCAGTACTTC
TRBD1,TRBJ1-1,TRBV7-9,13,CAIQGALDTEAFF,TGTGCCATCCAGGGGGCCTTGGACACTGAAGCTTTCTTT
TRBD1,TRBJ1-1,TRBV30,13,CAWKSQGDTEAFF,TGTGCCTGGAAGAGCCAGGGGGACACTGAAGCTTTCTTT
.,TRBJ1-1,TRBV19,13,CASSILGGTEAFF,TGTGCCAGTAGTATTCTCGGAGGCACTGAAGCTTTCTTT